This T cell receptor (beta chain) appears in the sequencing data of a study of CD8 T cells in Susac syndrome (dated by TCRdb to the late 2010s). General notes on the study: Whether CD8+ T cell activation and differentiation in Susac syndrome was antigen driven was tested using repertoire sequencing.

Overall study results and their limits: The TCR sequencing and HLA analysis was acknowledged to have included a relatively small number of individuals.

Regarding this clonotype: Its antigen is unknown. Per-nucleotide qualities are absent, and no much larger clonotype sits a single base away.

Peripheral blood CD8+ and CD4+ T cells from healthy donors, Susac syndrome patients and multiple sclerosis patients were profiled using high-throughput TCR beta sequencing. Healthy donors were age- and sex-matched controls. Bulk CD8+ and CD4+ T cells were purified by magnetic negative isolation, while CD8+ TEMRA cells were enriched using FACS. Blood was drawn into EDTA tubes, processed within 24 hours, and PBMCs were isolated by density gradient centrifugation. PBMCs destined for TCR sequencing were cryopreserved in liquid nitrogen and later thawed in a 37 °C water bath. Purity of sorted or isolated CD4+, CD8+ and CD8+ TEMRA cells was at least 90%. The CDR3, cysteine through phenylalanine, is 15 amino acids long. Solely the CDR3 DNA is kept, with 45 bases framed from the first base. Based on the germline V gene, the CDR1 and CDR2 sequences are SNHLY and FYNNEI. Trimming takes 7 bases off V and 4 bases off J; junction bases not matched to a gene: 2.

RNA was extracted using the RNeasy kit, and roughly 0.5 to 1 ug of the RNA was reverse transcribed with random hexamers. The immunoSEQ multiplex PCR assay, which covers 54 Vbeta and 13 Jbeta segments, was used to amplify TCR beta CDR3 regions. Bias from PCR amplification was corrected by using a synthetic template baseline for primer optimization and for computational correction. In the authors' own workflow: Reads were annotated to V, D and J genes per IMGT and analyzed with immunoSEQ Analyzer, keeping only productive sequences. To calculate clonality, Shannon entropy was normalized by log2 of the number of productive unique sequences and then subtracted from one. For each patient and control, public and private clones were evaluated among the 100 most prevalent clones. Clones were defined as Susac-specific if absent from the healthy and MS cohorts, from under 1,200 published viral clones and from other ImmuneACCESS disease sequences. TCRdb handled the public reads itself, with Q25 trimming in fastp and clone calling in MiXCR, and kept productive beta chains. Every entry covers one CDR3 protein and lists the most common genes and DNA from its rows. What appears here as the V and J calls and clone size reflects TCRdb's work, not the paper's. Recorded for this sample are 100,000 to 150,000 distinct CDR3 sequences; 94% of them occurred a single time. The biggest ten clones account for around 0.1% of the sample.

The receptor comes from a human donor in good health. Sequences were obtained from CD4+ T cells from PBMCs. Here the chain combines TRBV2 and TRBJ2-2, with 14 junctional bases fitting TRBD2. The CDR3 sequence is CASNGLAGGTGELFF. The DNA sequence is as follows: TGTGCCAGCAATGGACTAGCGGGGGGCACCGGGGAGCTGTTTTTT.